This T cell receptor beta chain was obtained from a study of post-analysis software for immune sequencing data. Details on this clonotype: Its antigen remains unidentified.

V trimming: 5 bases; J trimming: 5 bases; junction bases outside the gene matches: 9. CDR1 is SGHRS and CDR2 is YFSETQ in the germline V gene. This CDR3 spans 17 amino acids. Unique molecular identifiers were carried by the TCR beta cDNA libraries. MiXCR, applied by TCRdb to the PCR reads, yields one record per CDR3 protein. The sample includes some 500,000 distinct CDR3 sequences, roughly 45% of them seen just once. Study-wide findings and caveats: About 5 TRBV segments, including TRBV5-6, TRBV5-1 and TRBV20-1, were more frequent in patients than controls. Compared with controls, patients showed significantly lower normalized Chao1 diversity.

V gene TRBV5-1 combines with J gene TRBJ2-1, with TRBD2 matching 14 bases. The source material was blood. The clonotype originates from a girl aged 5-17 years with multiple sclerosis. CDR3 nucleotide sequence: TGCGCCAGCAGTCGAAGACTAGCGGGAGGGGGCCACAATGAGCAGTTCTTC. It encodes CASSRRLAGGGHNEQFF. The full variable domain, in which reference TRBV5-1 and TRBJ2-1 provide the parts outside the CDR3, is KAGVTQTPRYLIKTRGQQVTLSCSPISGHRSVSWYQQTPGQGLQFLFEYFSETQRNKGNFPGRFSGRQFSNSRSEMNVSTLELGDSALYLCASSRRLAGGGHNEQFFGPGTRLTVL.